This paragraph covers one T cell receptor beta chain sequence. These data originate in a study of T cell responses to AZD1222 COVID-19 vaccine. V trimming: 3 bases; J trimming: 4 bases; junction bases outside the gene matches: 7. This CDR3 is 15 amino acids long. CDR1 is SGHVS and CDR2 is FNYEAQ in the germline V gene. Here immunoSEQ multiplex PCR was the method, and the copy in TCRdb shows in-frame clones only, minus some. The sample has about 84,000 clones; about 89% are singletons. The sequence came from an adult who received the AZD1222 COVID-19 vaccine. The rearrangement links TRBV7-6 to TRBJ1-2, with 8 bases aligning to TRBD1. The sequences come from peripheral blood, collected 28 days after the second AZD1222 dose. In nucleotides, the CDR3 is TGTGCCAGCAGCTTCGGACAGGGTCTACGCTATGGCTACACCTTC. It yields the protein CASSFGQGLRYGYTF.